This passage covers 29 T cell receptor beta chains from one sample sequenced in a study of blood T cell repertoires in COVID-19. The method was immunoSEQ multiplex PCR; TCRdb's version includes in-frame clones alone and lacks a portion of them. The sample comprises 65,000 to 90,000 clones, about 72% of which are singletons, and approximately 15% rests with the top ten. Specimen: peripheral blood. The receptors come from a man aged 70-80 years with active or convalescent COVID-19.

V usage is TRBV2 and J usage is TRBJ2-7, with D maybe TRBD2 (5 bases). V was cut by 3 bases and J by 6 bases, with 9 bases left in between. This CDR3 has 12 amino acids. Germline loops: CDR1 SNHLY, CDR2 FYNNEI. The CDR3: CASSDTSIEQYF. The CDR3 DNA is TGTGCCAGCAGTGATACTAGTATCGAGCAGTACTTC.

Remarks on this clone: The same CDR3 is also encoded by other DNA sequences in this sample. The gene calls are TRBV28 and TRBJ1-6; D call uncertain. V lost 8 bases and J lost 7, with 9 bases in between. Germline CDR1 is MDHEN and CDR2 is SYDVKM. The CDR3 spans 12 residues. In nucleotides, the CDR3 is TGTGCCAGCCTCGGCGGGAATTCACCCCTCCACTTT. Translating it yields CASLGGNSPLHF.

This chain links TRBV12-3 or TRBV12-4 with TRBJ1-5; the D gene is possibly TRBD1 (5 bases). V was trimmed by 4 bases and J by 7 bases, leaving 8 bases between them. The CDR3 sequence is 12 residues long. The CDR3 protein is CASSSRGQPQHF. In nucleotides, the CDR3 is TGTGCCAGCAGTTCTCGGGGGCAGCCCCAGCATTTT.

Comments on this clone: With a much larger clone just one base away, this may be a read error. The CDR3 here is CAWGTADQVFF. As DNA, the CDR3 is TGTGCCTGGGGGACAGCCGATCAAGTTTTCTTT. The rearrangement joins TRBV30 to TRBJ1-1, with TRBD1 matching 7 bases. The CDR3 is 11 residues long. The J segment lost 13 bases and the V segment lost 5 bases, leaving 10 bases of the junction unmatched. Germline V lookup: CDR1 GTSNPN, CDR2 SVGIG (reference sequence).

The rearrangement uses TRBV6-1 and TRBJ1-2, with 7 bases that match TRBD1. From germline, CDR1 is MNHNS and CDR2 SASEGT. The CDR3 runs 13 residues. The J segment lost 8 bases and the V segment lost 3 bases, leaving 6 bases of the junction unmatched. The CDR3 loop is CASSDLRGQGYTF. In DNA, the CDR3 is TGTGCCAGCAGTGATCTGAGGGGGCAAGGCTACACCTTC.

The V and J genes are TRBV9 and TRBJ2-7, with 8 bases that match TRBD1. V gave up 4 bases and J gave up 6 bases; unmatched junction bases: 9. The CDR3 totals 14 residues. Looked up from germline, CDR1 is SGDLS and CDR2 is YYNGEE. The CDR3 DNA reads as TGTGCCAGCAGCTACGGGACAGGTCTCTCCGAGCAGTACTTC. Residues: CASSYGTGLSEQYF.

This clone was counted a few times. This sequence joins TRBV5-1 and TRBJ2-1, with D perhaps TRBD1 (5 bases). The CDR3 runs 17 residues. V was pared by 4 bases and J by 5 bases, with 22 bases between. CDR1 and CDR2 from the germline V gene are SGHRS and YFSETQ. The CDR3 DNA sequence: TGCGCCAGCAGCACTACCAGCCCGTACGGACACGACAATGAGCAGTTCTTC. Translation: CASSTTSPYGHDNEQFF.

This clone was observed a handful of times. The chain combines TRBV7-9 with TRBJ2-3; D is ambiguous. V lost 5 bases and J lost 6, with 21 bases in between. There are 16 residues in the CDR3. The V gene's germline CDR1 is SEHNR and CDR2 FQNEAQ (reference sequence). The CDR3 loop reads CASSPALGIPVDTQYF. The CDR3 nucleotides read TGTGCCAGCAGCCCGGCTTTGGGCATTCCAGTTGATACGCAGTATTTT. Full variable domain (outside the CDR3, taken from reference TRBV7-9 and TRBJ2-3): DTGVSQNPRHKITKRGQNVTFRCDPISEHNRLYWYRQTLGQGPEFLTYFQNEAQLEKSRLLSDRFSAERPKGSFSTLEIQRTEQGDSAMYLCASSPALGIPVDTQYFGPGTRLTVL.

The chain links TRBV11-2 to TRBJ1-1; D perhaps matches TRBD1 (6 bases). CDR1 is SGHAT, CDR2 FQNNGV, per germline. The length of the CDR3 is 14 residues. V dropped 5 bases and J dropped 4 bases, with 14 bases sitting between them. The CDR3 DNA reads as TGTGCCAGCAGCCAAATCGGGGGGGCCACTGAAGCTTTCTTT. Translated: CASSQIGGATEAFF.

The rearrangement joins TRBV7-9 to TRBJ2-7; 8 positions match TRBD1. V was clipped by 3 bases and J by 2 bases; unmatched bases: 3. This CDR3 is built from 14 residues. Per the germline V gene, CDR1 is SEHNR and CDR2 is FQNEAQ (reference sequence). The CDR3 DNA reads TGTGCCAGCAGCTTGACGGGACAGGCCTACGAGCAGTACTTC. Encoded protein: CASSLTGQAYEQYF. Complete variable domain (other parts from reference TRBV7-9 and TRBJ2-7): DTGVSQNPRHKITKRGQNVTFRCDPISEHNRLYWYRQTLGQGPEFLTYFQNEAQLEKSRLLSDRFSAERPKGSFSTLEIQRTEQGDSAMYLCASSLTGQAYEQYFGPGTRLTVT.

This clone was recorded only once. The chain combines TRBV15 with TRBJ2-2, with D hard to call. The CDR3 contains 14 residues. Trimming left V 1 base short and J 6 bases short, with 9 bases between. Germline assignment: CDR1 LNHNV and CDR2 YYDKDF (reference sequence). The CDR3 DNA reads TGTGCCACCAGCAGAGGCAGAGAGGCCGGGGAGCTGTTTTTT. Its translation: CATSRGREAGELFF.

The chain recombines TRBV5-1 with TRBJ1-2, with 8 bases matching TRBD1. V lost 3 bases, J lost 0 bases, and 10 bases stayed unmatched. Per the germline V gene, CDR1 is SGHRS and CDR2 is YFSETQ. The CDR3 is 17 amino acids. The CDR3, as DNA: TGCGCCAGCAGCTGGGGGGCCAGGGGGCCGGCTAACTATGGCTACACCTTC. This gives the protein CASSWGARGPANYGYTF.

This clone occurred a few times. This sequence joins TRBV19 and TRBJ1-1; 7 nucleotides agree with TRBD1. CDR3 length: 17 amino acids. V dropped 8 bases and J dropped 1; count of bases not matched to a gene: 16. CDR1 LNHDA and CDR2 SQIVND come from the germline V gene (reference sequence). Here the CDR3 DNA reads TGTGCCAGTGGTAAGCCGCCTCCGACAGGGAAGAACACTGAAGCTTTCTTT. This sequence encodes CASGKPPPTGKNTEAFF.

This chain links TRBV28 with TRBJ2-3; 9 positions agree with TRBD1. Germline trimming cut 2 bases from V and 9 bases from J; bases unmatched to any gene: 9. CDR1 is MDHEN, CDR2 SYDVKM, per germline. The CDR3 has 15 residues. CDR3 in amino acids: CASSLEGQGGHTQYF. CDR3 coding DNA: TGTGCCAGCAGTTTAGAGGGACAGGGAGGACACACGCAGTATTTT.

This clone came up once. V gene TRBV28 combines with J gene TRBJ2-1; 9 positions match TRBD1. Germline CDR1 is MDHEN and CDR2 is SYDVKM. The CDR3 is 16 amino acids. The junction had 11 bases not matched to a gene; V was cut back by 5 bases and J by 6 bases. CDR3 nucleotides: TGTGCCAGCAGTCGACCCGGGACAGGGTTGTCCAATGAGCAGTTCTTC. Translated, it gives CASSRPGTGLSNEQFF.

The rearrangement links TRBV3-1 (or the pseudogene TRBV3-2) to TRBJ2-1, with 7 bases aligning to TRBD1. Germline V gene data show CDR1 as LGHDT and CDR2 as YNNKEL (reference sequence). The CDR3 contains 17 residues. The V gene end was trimmed by 0 bases and the J gene end by 2 bases; junction bases not matched to a gene: 7. CDR3 residues: CASSQDFGQVTYNEQFF. The CDR3 region has the DNA TGTGCCAGCAGCCAAGATTTCGGACAGGTTACCTACAATGAGCAGTTCTTC.

The chain links TRBV19 to TRBJ1-6; D is uncertain. The CDR3 spans 14 residues. V lost 3 bases, J lost 5 bases, and 8 bases lay in between. Germline CDR1 is LNHDA and CDR2 is SQIVND (reference sequence). As DNA, the CDR3 is TGTGCCAGTAGTATTGGGCGGGATAATTCACCCCTCCACTTT. Protein: CASSIGRDNSPLHF. Full variable domain (missing parts from reference TRBV19 and TRBJ1-6): DGGITQSPKYLFRKEGQNVTLSCEQNLNHDAMYWYRQDPGQGLRLIYYSQIVNDFQKGDIAEGYSVSREKKESFPLTVTSAQKNPTAFYLCASSIGRDNSPLHFGNGTRLTVT.

V is TRBV6-5 and J is TRBJ2-7, with 7 bases that match TRBD1. This CDR3 has 13 residues. The V gene's germline CDR1 is MNHEY and CDR2 SVGAGI. Trimming cost V 6 bases and J 3 bases; bases outside gene matches: 5. The CDR3 nucleotides read TGTGCCAGCAGAACAGGGGTACTCTACGAGCAGTACTTC. Protein: CASRTGVLYEQYF.

V and J are TRBV30 and TRBJ1-3, with D perhaps matching TRBD1 (6 bases). Germline V gene sequence: CDR1 GTSNPN, CDR2 SVGIG (reference sequence). V was cut by 2 bases and J by 4 bases, with 12 bases left in between. The CDR3 has 14 amino acids. CDR3 amino acids: CAWSWGGSGNTIYF. CDR3 in DNA: TGTGCCTGGAGTTGGGGGGGCAGCGGAAACACCATATATTTT.

V usage is TRBV19 and J usage is TRBJ1-4; D call uncertain. The CDR3 loop spans 14 amino acids. The germline V and J ends were trimmed by 6 bases and 0 bases, with 8 bases remaining between them. Per the germline V gene, CDR1 is LNHDA and CDR2 is SQIVND (reference sequence). As DNA, the CDR3 is TGTGCCAGTAGCATGGCTGCAACTAATGAAAAACTGTTTTTT. This gives the protein CASSMAATNEKLFF.

This clone was detected only a few times. This chain links TRBV6-6 with TRBJ1-5, with a possible D match to TRBD1 (6 bases). V shed 7 bases and J shed 0 bases, with 13 bases lying between them. There are 15 residues in the CDR3. Germline values: CDR1 MNHNY, CDR2 SVGAGI (reference sequence). CDR3 in amino acids: CASNLDSNSNQPQHF. DNA for the CDR3: TGTGCCAGCAACCTGGACAGTAATAGCAATCAGCCCCAGCATTTT.

The chain joins TRBV6-1 to TRBJ2-7, with TRBD2 matching 7 bases. CDR3 length equals 16 residues. J was trimmed by 2 bases and V by 4 bases; bases with no gene match: 11. Germline assignment: CDR1 MNHNS and CDR2 SASEGT. CDR3 coding DNA: TGTGCCAGCAGTGGGGGAGGGATCCGCACCACCTACGAGCAGTACTTC. Its translation is CASSGGGIRTTYEQYF.

The V and J genes are TRBV19 and TRBJ1-5, with 8 bases identical to TRBD1. V was clipped by 6 bases and J by 1 base; unmatched bases: 5. This CDR3 is built from 15 residues. Per the germline V gene, CDR1 is LNHDA and CDR2 is SQIVND (reference sequence). CDR3 region: CASRAQGVSNQPQHF. The DNA of the CDR3 is TGTGCCAGTAGGGCACAGGGGGTCAGCAATCAGCCCCAGCATTTT.

The chain employs TRBV12-3 or TRBV12-4 and TRBJ1-1; no firm D call. The germline V and J ends were trimmed by 3 bases and 0 bases, with 5 bases remaining between them. The CDR3 contains 13 residues. CDR3 nucleotides: TGTGCCAGCAGTTTCGGGTTGAACACTGAAGCTTTCTTT. Residues: CASSFGLNTEAFF.

The V and J genes are TRBV3-1 (or the pseudogene TRBV3-2) and TRBJ1-2, with 10 bases aligning to TRBD1. V lost 4 bases and J lost 8; bases outside the gene matches: 19. The CDR3 extends over 18 amino acids. Germline V gene lookup returns CDR1 LGHDT and CDR2 YNNKEL (reference sequence). The CDR3, as DNA: TGTGCCAGCAGCCCGCAAGGGTCCGGGGGACAGGGGATGCGGGGCTACACCTTC. It is translated as CASSPQGSGGQGMRGYTF.

This rearrangement joins TRBV5-1 to TRBJ2-7; 7 bases line up with TRBD2. The V segment lost 0 bases and the J segment 7 bases; nucleotides outside the gene matches: 10. The CDR3 loop spans 15 amino acids. CDR1 and CDR2 (germline): SGHRS, YFSETQ. Here the CDR3 DNA reads TGCGCCAGCAGCTTGGCGGGAGGACCATGGTGGGAGCAGTACTTC. This codes for CASSLAGGPWWEQYF.

This chain links TRBV7-9 with TRBJ2-3, with 10 bases that match TRBD1. CDR3 length: 16 amino acids. Germline assignment: CDR1 SEHNR and CDR2 FQNEAQ (reference sequence). With 4 bases clipped from V and 2 bases from J, the junction kept 6 bases outside the gene matches. This CDR3 is CASSSGQGTVTDTQYF. CDR3 nucleotides: TGTGCCAGCAGCTCGGGACAGGGGACAGTCACAGATACGCAGTATTTT.

J is TRBJ1-2 and V is TRBV5-1, with 9 bases fitting TRBD1. This CDR3 is 16 amino acids long. The V gene's germline CDR1 is SGHRS and CDR2 YFSETQ. The trim removed 0 bases at V and 8 bases at J, leaving 11 bases unmatched. The CDR3 coding sequence is TGCGCCAGCAGCTTGGGGCCGGGACAGGGAGCAGGGGGCTACACCTTC. Encoded protein: CASSLGPGQGAGGYTF.

The CDR3 region is CASLLGTAQETQYF. The CDR3 DNA reads as TGTGCCAGCTTGCTCGGGACAGCCCAAGAGACCCAGTACTTC. The rearrangement links TRBV6-5 to TRBJ2-5; 7 bases match TRBD1. The trim removed 8 bases at V and 1 base at J, leaving 7 bases unmatched. From germline, CDR1 is MNHEY and CDR2 SVGAGI. The CDR3 covers 14 residues.